These T cell receptor beta chains were read from a single sample in a study of shared clonotypes between healthy human individuals. Profiled with immunoSEQ multiplex PCR; TCRdb holds only in-frame clones, not every one. The sample consists of around 550,000 clones, 85% to 95% of them appearing once. The sample comprised naive CD8+ T cells sorted from blood. These receptors were taken from a woman in her twenties or thirties in good health. Both conserved end residues are part of each CDR3. A D gene is named only where the DNA matches it firmly. A row's size may be missing; if present it is once, few, many or a size class.

J: TRBJ2-1
size: once
D: .
V: TRBV4-1
DNA: TGCGCCAGCAGCCACGGGCGCGACTCCTCCTACAATGAGCAGTTCTTC
CDR3: CASSHGRDSSYNEQFF

J: TRBJ1-5
size: .
D: .
V: TRBV16
DNA: TGTGCCAGCAGCCAATTTCGCCTGAATCAGCCCCAGCATTTT
CDR3: CASSQFRLNQPQHF

J: TRBJ1-2
size: .
D: .
V: TRBV7-9
DNA: TGTGCCAGCAGCTTGGAGTTCTATGGCTACACCTTC
CDR3: CASSLEFYGYTF

J: TRBJ2-5
size: .
D: TRBD1
V: TRBV11-2
DNA: TGTGCCAGCAGCGCCGAGGGACAGAGTCAAGAGACCCAGTACTTC
CDR3: CASSAEGQSQETQYF

J: TRBJ1-1
size: .
D: .
V: TRBV28
DNA: TGTGCCAGCAACTATGGGAAGGAAGCTTTCTTT
CDR3: CASNYGKEAFF

J: TRBJ2-1
size: .
D: TRBD1
V: TRBV5-6
DNA: TGTGCCAGCAGCGGTCCGGGACAGTCATACAATGAGCAGTTCTTC
CDR3: CASSGPGQSYNEQFF

J: TRBJ1-1
size: .
D: .
V: TRBV6-1
DNA: TGTGCCAGCAGTGAACGGGGCCATACCGAAGCTTTCTTT
CDR3: CASSERGHTEAFF

J: TRBJ2-7
size: .
D: .
V: TRBV18
DNA: TGTGCCAGCTCACCACCTCAGGGCTACGAGCAGTACTTC
CDR3: CASSPPQGYEQYF

J: TRBJ2-7
size: few
D: .
V: TRBV25-1
DNA: TGTGCCAGCGAGGATTACGAGCAGTACTTC
CDR3: CASEDYEQYF

J: TRBJ2-2
size: .
D: .
V: TRBV27
DNA: TGTGCCAGCACCGCTTTGGAAGGACTAATAACCGGGGAGCTGTTTTTT
CDR3: CASTALEGLITGELFF

J: TRBJ2-1
size: .
D: .
V: TRBV11-2
DNA: TGTGCCAGCAGCGGAACAGGGAATGAGCAGTTCTTC
CDR3: CASSGTGNEQFF

J: TRBJ2-2
size: .
D: .
V: TRBV6-6
DNA: TGTGCCAGCAGTCCAACCGGGGAGCTGTTTTTT
CDR3: CASSPTGELFF

J: TRBJ2-7
size: .
D: .
V: TRBV7-3
DNA: TGTGCCAGCAGCTTAGGCGTCAACTACGAGCAGTACTTC
CDR3: CASSLGVNYEQYF

J: TRBJ2-5
size: .
D: TRBD2
V: TRBV4-2
DNA: TGTGCCAGCAGCCAGGCTAGCGGGAGAGAGACCCAGTACTTC
CDR3: CASSQASGRETQYF

J: TRBJ2-7
size: few
D: .
V: TRBV28
DNA: TGTGCCAGCAGTTTAGGGGCAGCCTACGAGCAGTACTTC
CDR3: CASSLGAAYEQYF

J: TRBJ2-1
size: .
D: .
V: TRBV5-1
DNA: TGCGCCAGCAGCTTGGGAGTCGGGTACAATGAGCAGTTCTTC
CDR3: CASSLGVGYNEQFF

J: TRBJ1-1
size: .
D: .
V: TRBV4-1
DNA: TGCGCCAGCAGCCATGACAGGCACCGTTTTTTGGGGAACACTGAAGCTTTCTTT
CDR3: CASSHDRHRFLGNTEAFF

J: TRBJ1-2
size: .
D: TRBD1
V: TRBV7-9
DNA: TGTGCCAGCAGCCCCGGGACAGGGATTGGCTACACCTTC
CDR3: CASSPGTGIGYTF

J: TRBJ2-7
size: .
D: .
V: TRBV5-1
DNA: TGCGCCAGCAGGGCCCGCGGACTAAAAACCTACGAGCAGTACTTC
CDR3: CASRARGLKTYEQYF

J: TRBJ2-1
size: .
D: TRBD2
V: TRBV9
DNA: TGTGCCAGCAGTCCCTTAGCGGGGAGGGCGTCCAATGAGCAGTTCTTC
CDR3: CASSPLAGRASNEQFF

J: TRBJ2-7
size: .
D: .
V: TRBV28
DNA: TGTGCCAGCAGTGCGGGACCCTCCTACGAGCAGTACTTC
CDR3: CASSAGPSYEQYF

J: TRBJ1-2
size: .
D: TRBD1
V: TRBV28
DNA: TGTGCCAGCACCCTCGTTGAGGGGGCCTCTTATTATGGCTACACCTTC
CDR3: CASTLVEGASYYGYTF

J: TRBJ2-5
size: .
D: TRBD2
V: TRBV9
DNA: TGTGCCAGCACCGCTAGCGGGGGATCATCGCGGGAGACCCAGTACTTC
CDR3: CASTASGGSSRETQYF

J: TRBJ1-5
size: once
D: .
V: TRBV5-6
DNA: TGTGCCAGCAGTTTCCGGGGCGGCAATCAGCCCCAGCATTTT
CDR3: CASSFRGGNQPQHF

J: TRBJ2-1
size: .
D: TRBD2
V: TRBV4-1
DNA: TGCGCCAGCAGCCAAAGATTAGCGGGAAGGGACGACAATGAGCAGTTCTTC
CDR3: CASSQRLAGRDDNEQFF

J: TRBJ2-7
size: .
D: .
V: TRBV27
DNA: TGTGCCAGCAGAAGCCGCCCGGGGGGCGAACGAGACGAGCAGTACTTC
CDR3: CASRSRPGGERDEQYF

J: TRBJ2-4
size: once
D: .
V: TRBV4-1
DNA: TGCGCCAGCAGCCCCTCCCCGGGAAAGGGGCCCATTAAAAACATTCAGTACTTC
CDR3: CASSPSPGKGPIKNIQYF

J: TRBJ2-5
size: .
D: .
V: TRBV5-6
DNA: TGTGCCAGCATTCATTGGAGGGGCGGGGGCCAACAAGAGACCCAGTACTTC
CDR3: CASIHWRGGGQQETQYF

J: TRBJ2-7
size: .
D: TRBD1
V: TRBV29-1
DNA: TGCAGCGTTCGGACAGGGGGAGACTACGAGCAGTACTTC
CDR3: CSVRTGGDYEQYF

J: TRBJ1-2
size: .
D: TRBD1
V: TRBV11-2
DNA: TGTGCCAGCAGTTGGGACAGTCCCTATGGCTACACCTTC
CDR3: CASSWDSPYGYTF

J: TRBJ1-2
size: .
D: TRBD1
V: TRBV6-5
DNA: TGTGCCAGCAGTTACTTCACAGGGGGCGGATATGGCTACACCTTC
CDR3: CASSYFTGGGYGYTF

J: TRBJ1-1
size: .
D: .
V: TRBV6-1
DNA: TGTGCCAACAGGGACCTTCGGGGGACTGAAGCTTTCTTT
CDR3: CANRDLRGTEAFF

J: TRBJ2-7
size: .
D: .
V: TRBV28
DNA: TGTGCCACCGTCCTAGCACGTGAGCAGTACTTC
CDR3: CATVLAREQYF

J: TRBJ2-5
size: once
D: TRBD2
V: TRBV6-1
DNA: TGTGCCAGCTATAGCGGGAACCAAGAGACCCAGTACTTC
CDR3: CASYSGNQETQYF

J: TRBJ1-6
size: .
D: .
V: TRBV28
DNA: TGTGCCACTTCACAGGGTTCGAGCTCCTATAATTCACCCCTCCACTTT
CDR3: CATSQGSSSYNSPLHF

J: TRBJ2-7
size: .
D: .
V: TRBV28
DNA: TGTGCCAGCAGTCTAGGGCGGTGGCGGTACGAGCAGTACTTC
CDR3: CASSLGRWRYEQYF

J: TRBJ2-3
size: .
D: .
V: TRBV7-9
DNA: TGTGCCAGCAGCGCCAGCCAGACGCTCCCCCCGGCAGATACGCAGTATTTT
CDR3: CASSASQTLPPADTQYF

J: TRBJ2-7
size: .
D: .
V: TRBV10-2
DNA: TGCGCCAGCAGTGATCGGAGTGGGGGCTACGAGCAGTACTTC
CDR3: CASSDRSGGYEQYF

J: TRBJ1-5
size: .
D: TRBD1
V: TRBV28
DNA: TGTGCCAGCAGTTTAATAACAGGGGGTAGCAATCAGCCCCAGCATTTT
CDR3: CASSLITGGSNQPQHF

J: TRBJ2-7
size: .
D: TRBD1
V: TRBV27
DNA: TGTGCCAGCAGTTTATCGGGGGGGACAGGGGTGGGCTACGAGCAGTACTTC
CDR3: CASSLSGGTGVGYEQYF

J: TRBJ2-7
size: .
D: .
V: TRBV5-6
DNA: TGTGCCAGCACCGACAGAGGTCAGGCGGGCGAGCAGTACTTC
CDR3: CASTDRGQAGEQYF

J: TRBJ1-4
size: once
D: .
V: TRBV5-6
DNA: TGTGCCAGCAGCTTGGTTCGAGGGAACGAAAAACTGTTTTTT
CDR3: CASSLVRGNEKLFF

J: TRBJ1-3
size: .
D: .
V: TRBV5-6
DNA: TGTGCCAGCAGCCTAACTACGAGAATCTCTGGAAACACCATATATTTT
CDR3: CASSLTTRISGNTIYF

J: TRBJ1-2
size: .
D: .
V: TRBV7-9
DNA: TGTGCCAGCAGCTTAGGTCCAGGGGGCTACACCTTC
CDR3: CASSLGPGGYTF

J: TRBJ2-7
size: .
D: .
V: TRBV27
DNA: TGTGCCAGCAGCCCCTTACTTGGGGGCTACGAGCAGTACTTC
CDR3: CASSPLLGGYEQYF

J: TRBJ2-1
size: .
D: .
V: TRBV30
DNA: TGTGCCTGGAGAGCCCAGCGGCCCGGCGAGCAGTTCTTC
CDR3: CAWRAQRPGEQFF

J: TRBJ2-3
size: .
D: TRBD2
V: TRBV10-1
DNA: TGCGCCAGCAGCGCCGGGACTAGCGGGAGTAATACGCAGTATTTT
CDR3: CASSAGTSGSNTQYF

J: TRBJ2-7
size: .
D: TRBD1
V: TRBV7-9
DNA: TGTGCCAGCAGCTCACAGGGGACGGGCTACGAGCAGTACTTC
CDR3: CASSSQGTGYEQYF

J: TRBJ1-3
size: .
D: .
V: TRBV4-1
DNA: TGCGCCAGCAGCCAAGATCCCCCGTGGGGGGCTGGAAACACCATATATTTT
CDR3: CASSQDPPWGAGNTIYF

J: TRBJ2-7
size: .
D: .
V: TRBV7-9
DNA: TGTGCCAGCAGCCCGAGTGAGGGTTCGTACTCCTACGAGCAGTACTTC
CDR3: CASSPSEGSYSYEQYF

J: TRBJ1-2
size: .
D: .
V: TRBV27
DNA: TGTGCCAGCAGTTTGGCGGGGCCGGAGGGCTACACCTTC
CDR3: CASSLAGPEGYTF

J: TRBJ1-3
size: .
D: .
V: TRBV10-2
DNA: TGCGCCAGCAGTGAGTCAGGAGAAAAAGGAAACACCATATATTTT
CDR3: CASSESGEKGNTIYF

J: TRBJ1-4
size: .
D: .
V: TRBV7-6
DNA: TGTGCCAGCAGCCCTACGGGGGTTAGAGATGAAAAACTGTTTTTT
CDR3: CASSPTGVRDEKLFF

J: TRBJ2-7
size: .
D: .
V: TRBV10-2
DNA: TGCGCCAGCAGTGGAGGATACGAACAGTACTTC
CDR3: CASSGGYEQYF

J: TRBJ2-7
size: .
D: .
V: TRBV2
DNA: TGTGCCAGCAGTGACGAGGGGTCCACCTACGAGCAGTACTTC
CDR3: CASSDEGSTYEQYF